Below are 21 T cell receptor beta chains sequenced from a single sample in a study of OX40 agonist ivuxolimab in advanced cancers. The method was immunoSEQ multiplex PCR; TCRdb's version includes in-frame clones alone and lacks a portion of them. The table has 35,000 to 45,000 clones, roughly 90% seen once; the top ten hold 12% to 15%. The sample in question was CD4+ or CD8+ T cells sorted from blood, obtained in a trial of the OX40 agonist ivuxolimab. The origin of the receptors is an adult with an advanced solid tumor such as melanoma, head and neck, liver or kidney cancer.

This clone has more than one count but fewer than ten. The chain combines TRBV29-1 with TRBJ1-1; the D is unclear. The CDR3 runs to 13 residues. Germline V lookup: CDR1 SQVTM, CDR2 ANQGSEA. The V and J ends lost 4 bases and 0 bases respectively, with 9 bases between them. The CDR3 is CSVVPPMNTEAFF. As DNA, the CDR3 is TGCAGCGTTGTTCCACCTATGAACACTGAAGCTTTCTTT.

The V and J genes are TRBV15 and TRBJ2-1; TRBD2 matches at 8 bases. The trim removed 0 bases at V and 5 bases at J, leaving 3 bases unmatched. Germline loops: CDR1 LNHNV, CDR2 YYDKDF (reference sequence). The CDR3 is made up of 15 amino acids. The CDR3 spells CATSREAGVDNEQFF. CDR3 coding DNA: TGTGCCACCAGCAGAGAAGCGGGGGTAGACAATGAGCAGTTCTTC.

This chain uses TRBV14 with TRBJ2-5; D ambiguous. The CDR3 sequence is 13 residues long. Germline CDR1 SGHDN, CDR2 FVKESK. V shed 1 base and J shed 2 bases, with 5 bases lying between them. CDR3 nucleotide sequence: TGTGCCAGCAGCCAAGGGTTACAAGAGACCCAGTACTTC. Amino acid sequence: CASSQGLQETQYF.

V is TRBV7-9 and J is TRBJ2-2; possibly TRBD2 for D (6 bases). CDR1 SEHNR and CDR2 FQNEAQ come from the germline V gene (reference sequence). V was cut by 6 bases and J by 4 bases, with 18 bases left in between. This CDR3 has 16 amino acids. This chain's CDR3 is CASSFPGLPLTGELFF. CDR3 bases: TGTGCCAGCAGTTTCCCGGGACTTCCCCTCACCGGGGAGCTGTTTTTT.

The gene calls are TRBV7-8 and TRBJ2-1; unclear D gene. V lost 3 bases and J lost 0, with 3 bases in between. Germline CDR1 and CDR2: SGHVS and FQNEAQ. The CDR3 consists of 13 residues. The CDR3 loop reads CASSFSSYNEQFF. CDR3 nucleotides: TGTGCCAGCAGCTTCAGCTCCTACAATGAGCAGTTCTTC.

The chain has TRBV30 and TRBJ2-7; TRBD2 matches 7 bases. Germline V gene data show CDR1 as GTSNPN and CDR2 as SVGIG (reference sequence). The CDR3 totals 12 residues. J was trimmed by 6 bases and V by 3 bases; bases with no gene match: 5. In DNA, the CDR3 is TGTGCCTGGAGAGGACTAGGAGGCGAGCAGTACTTC. It codes for CAWRGLGGEQYF.

The chain has TRBV2 and TRBJ2-7, with TRBD1 identical over 7 bases. The junction had 5 bases not matched to a gene; V was cut back by 6 bases and J by 3 bases. Germline lookup yields CDR1 SNHLY and CDR2 FYNNEI. The CDR3 spans 13 residues. CDR3 loop: CASRPGQNYEQYF. The DNA of the CDR3 is TGTGCCAGCAGACCGGGACAGAACTACGAGCAGTACTTC.

This chain joins TRBV2 and TRBJ2-1; D call uncertain. The V gene's germline CDR1 is SNHLY and CDR2 FYNNEI. V lost 0 bases and J lost 1, with 7 bases in between. This CDR3 has 15 residues. The CDR3 nucleotides read TGTGCCAGCAGTGAAGCTTCCAATTCCTACAATGAGCAGTTCTTC. As protein: CASSEASNSYNEQFF. The whole variable domain, filled in from reference TRBV2 and TRBJ2-1, reads EPEVTQTPSHQVTQMGQEVILRCVPISNHLYFYWYRQILGQKVEFLVSFYNNEISEKSEIFDDQFSVERPDGSNFTLKIRSTKLEDSAMYFCASSEASNSYNEQFFGPGTRLTVL.

The rearrangement uses TRBV28 and TRBJ2-1; 10 positions agree with TRBD2. V was pared by 8 bases and J by 9 bases, with 7 bases of the junction left unmatched. The CDR3 extends over 13 amino acids. Germline V CDR1 and CDR2: MDHEN, SYDVKM. In DNA, the CDR3 is TGTGCCAGCTTCCGGACTAGCGGCTCTGAGCAGTTCTTC. It translates to CASFRTSGSEQFF.

The rearrangement uses TRBV6-6 and TRBJ2-2; 12 bases map to TRBD2. In germline, CDR1 is MNHNY, CDR2 SVGAGI (reference sequence). J lost 5 bases, V lost 7 bases, and 8 bases had no gene match. CDR3 length equals 16 residues. As DNA, the CDR3 is TGTGCCAGCACTCGACTAGCGGGAGATCGGACCGGGGAGCTGTTTTTT. Translation gives CASTRLAGDRTGELFF.

Comments on this clone: One end of the junction does not line up with germline, which may come from a read error. The chain joins TRBV9 to TRBJ1-5; D is ambiguous. Per the germline V gene, CDR1 is SGDLS and CDR2 is YYNGEE. The CDR3 has 14 residues. CDR3 loop: CTSSAAGFNQPQHF. In DNA form, the CDR3 reads TGTACCAGCAGCGCCGCGGGGTTCAATCAGCCCCAGCATTTT.

The genes are TRBV28 and TRBJ2-5; D gene ambiguous. V was shortened by 7 bases and J by 2 bases, with 14 bases between the two germline ends. Germline-derived CDR1 and CDR2 are MDHEN and SYDVKM. The CDR3 totals 14 residues. CDR3 in DNA: TGTGCCAGCACCCCTGGCGCAATACAAGAGACCCAGTACTTC. As protein: CASTPGAIQETQYF.

The chain joins TRBV19 to TRBJ2-7, with D perhaps matching TRBD1 or TRBD2 (5 bases each). Trimming took off 9 bases at V and 0 bases at J, with 9 bases between the two ends. Germline-derived CDR1 and CDR2 are LNHDA and SQIVND (reference sequence). This CDR3 is 12 amino acids long. This CDR3 is CASRDDSYEQYF. DNA for the CDR3: TGTGCCAGCCGGGACGACTCCTACGAGCAGTACTTC.

The chain recombines TRBV28 with TRBJ2-3; 9 bases match TRBD2. Looked up from germline, CDR1 is MDHEN and CDR2 is SYDVKM. The J segment lost 2 bases and the V segment lost 5 bases, leaving 5 bases of the junction unmatched. The CDR3 runs 15 residues. The CDR3 loop is CASSSLAGSTDTQYF. The CDR3 nucleotides read TGTGCCAGCAGTAGTCTAGCGGGGTCCACAGATACGCAGTATTTT.

The genes are TRBV4-2 and TRBJ2-2, with TRBD2 identical over 9 bases. Germline CDR1 and CDR2: LGHNA and YNFKEQ. V gave up 3 bases and J gave up 1 base; unmatched junction bases: 9. The CDR3 sequence is 18 residues long. CDR3 in amino acids: CASSHPPGLARNTGELFF. The CDR3 nucleotides are TGTGCCAGCAGCCACCCCCCGGGACTAGCACGGAACACCGGGGAGCTGTTTTTT.

The V gene is TRBV28, the J gene TRBJ2-7; D perhaps matches TRBD2 (5 bases). V was cut by 6 bases and J by 3 bases, with 18 bases left in between. From germline, CDR1 is MDHEN and CDR2 SYDVKM. This CDR3 is 15 amino acids long. The CDR3 DNA is TGTGCCAGCAGCTTTAGTGGGAGCGTGCACTACGAGCAGTACTTC. Its translation: CASSFSGSVHYEQYF.

The chain carries TRBV28 and TRBJ2-3, with 10 bases lining up with TRBD1. The CDR3 has 18 residues. Unmatched junction bases numbered 13, after V lost 5 bases and J lost 2 bases. Germline-derived CDR1 and CDR2 are MDHEN and SYDVKM. The CDR3 here is CASSHRDRGSLVTDTQYF. DNA for the CDR3: TGTGCCAGCAGTCACCGGGACAGGGGATCTTTAGTCACAGATACGCAGTATTTT.

The V call is TRBV29-1, the J call TRBJ2-1; 11 bases agree with TRBD2. The trim removed 7 bases at V and 5 bases at J, leaving 10 bases unmatched. This CDR3 spans 15 amino acids. Germline values: CDR1 SQVTM, CDR2 ANQGSEA. The CDR3 spells CSDSGREGEDNEQFF. DNA for the CDR3: TGCAGCGATAGCGGGAGGGAGGGTGAGGACAATGAGCAGTTCTTC.

The chain joins TRBV30 to TRBJ2-7, with TRBD1 identical over 8 bases. The CDR3 spans 14 residues. The germline CDR1 and CDR2 sequences are GTSNPN and SVGIG (reference sequence). The V gene end was trimmed by 1 base and the J gene end by 0 bases; junction bases not matched to a gene: 2. CDR3 sequence: CAWSGGQVSYEQYF. The CDR3 DNA reads as TGTGCCTGGAGTGGGGGACAGGTCTCCTACGAGCAGTACTTC.

The chain is built from TRBV19 and TRBJ2-5, with a weak D call TRBD2 (6 bases). Germline V CDR1 and CDR2: LNHDA, SQIVND (reference sequence). The CDR3 has 15 residues. Trimming pared 1 base from V and 1 base from J, leaving 10 bases between. The CDR3 DNA is TGTGCCAGTAGTATAGCGGCGGGGTCCCAAGAGACCCAGTACTTC. This translates into CASSIAAGSQETQYF. Variable domain in full (rest from reference TRBV19 and TRBJ2-5): DGGITQSPKYLFRKEGQNVTLSCEQNLNHDAMYWYRQDPGQGLRLIYYSQIVNDFQKGDIAEGYSVSREKKESFPLTVTSAQKNPTAFYLCASSIAAGSQETQYFGPGTRLLVL.

The V gene is TRBV4-1, the J gene TRBJ1-4; TRBD1 agrees at 9 bases. The trim removed 3 bases at V and 7 bases at J, leaving 9 bases unmatched. The germline V gene encodes CDR1 MGHRA and CDR2 YSYEKL. The CDR3 has 16 amino acids. This chain's CDR3 is CASSQVGDRALEKLFF. Written as DNA, the CDR3 is TGCGCCAGCAGCCAGGTCGGGGACAGGGCTCTTGAAAAACTGTTTTTT.